This T cell receptor beta chain was documented in a study of graft-versus-host responses after intestinal transplantation. Looking at the study overall: Anti-thymocyte globulin induction was given to all recipients, followed by tacrolimus and steroids for three to four years. Study-wide findings and caveats: When patients had graft-donor T cell macrochimerism, their allografts held high graft-versus-host to host-versus-graft clonal ratios. Recipient marrow held GvH clones, some first seen in ileum or blood. Early after transplant, HvG declines were associated with peak levels of circulating GvH clones.

Sequencing used immunoSEQ multiplex PCR; TCRdb keeps in-frame clones, though not all of them. The sample holds 49,000 or so clones, just under 95% seen once. To note about this clone: Its specificity is unknown.

CDR1 MNHEY and CDR2 SVGAGI come from the germline V gene. This CDR3 contains 13 residues. With V trimmed by 7 bases and J by 7 bases, 7 bases remained unmatched. Material: PBMCs, obtained around 820 days after a first intestinal transplant, on the day of a second. The genes are TRBV6-5 and TRBJ1-2, with 9 bases that match TRBD1. This sequence was found in a human patient who received an intestinal transplant, so some T cells may come from the graft donor. The CDR3 here is CASTAGTGRGYTF. In DNA form, the CDR3 reads TGTGCCAGCACCGCCGGGACAGGGCGTGGCTACACCTTC.